This T cell receptor (beta chain) was captured by sequencing in a study of T cell clusters in autoimmune cytopenias. Broader study findings: The T cell clusters were defined only in silico, without experimental functional validation.

TRB amplification used 250 ng of peripheral blood genomic DNA. TRB rearrangements were amplified by touch-down multiplex PCR with mixed TRB-A/B primers. From the multiplex PCR reads, TCRdb lists one entry per CDR3 protein and no DNA. The data show 7,000 to 8,000 distinct CDR3 sequences, and the top ten clones hold about 5%. By frequency, this clonotype registers medium-sized. The antigen is not known. The sequence derives from a human donor with an autoimmune cytopenia or autoimmune hepatitis (not recorded which). Specimen: peripheral blood.

This CDR3 reads CSVEQGTDTQYF. This chain joins TRBV29-1 and TRBJ2-3; the TCRdb D gene call, TRBD1, has no DNA to confirm it. The CDR3 spans 12 residues. The germline V gene has CDR1 SQVTM and CDR2 ANQGSEA.